This paragraph covers one T cell receptor (beta chain) sequence. The antigen is unknown. Here immunoSEQ multiplex PCR was the method, and the copy in TCRdb shows in-frame clones only, minus some. This table holds about 85,000 clones, more than 75% found once. This entry is derived from a study of radiotherapy plus CTLA-4 blockade in lung cancer. Turning to the study itself: For 15% to 20% of patients, objective responses occurred, and just over 30% had disease control.

Findings and caveats of the study: Reported findings show early blood T cell clone dynamics, with interferon-beta, best predicted response. Following radiotherapy plus ipilimumab, tumor-derived TCR clones expanded in the blood.

Chemo-refractory metastatic non-small-cell lung cancer patients received focal radiation with ipilimumab CTLA-4 blockade. CDR3 length equals 10 residues. Per the germline V gene, CDR1 is DFQATT and CDR2 is SNEGSKA (reference sequence). V dropped 5 bases and J dropped 7 bases, with 6 bases sitting between them. The chain recombines TRBV20-1 with TRBJ2-1; D gene unclear. The clonotype originates from a human donor with non-small cell lung cancer who had a partial response to radiotherapy plus ipilimumab. The source material was peripheral blood, sampled from a patient treated with radiotherapy plus ipilimumab. The DNA of the CDR3 is TGCAGTGCTCAAGCTAATGAGCAGTTCTTC. This translates into CSAQANEQFF.